This T cell receptor (beta chain) was captured in a study of Ad26.COV2.S vaccination and SARS-CoV-2 variants. Background on the study: Donor was in the COV1001 Ad26.COV2.S trial arm.

As to treatment: some 19 received Ad26.COV2.S at low or high dose, single or two shots; about 5 received placebo; per-sample allocation not given. Material that was analyzed had been drawn on day 63 after the first vaccine or placebo injection. Assay: immunoSEQ multiplex PCR; the TCRdb copy retains only in-frame clones and omits some. The sample carries roughly 320,000 clones, around 90% recorded once. This clonotype was obtained from a person aged 18-60 years who received the Ad26.COV2.S COVID-19 vaccine or a placebo. The specimen comprised peripheral blood, sampled in a trial of Ad26.COV2.S vaccine versus placebo.

The CDR3 sequence is CASSPRTGGGNSPLHF. The CDR3 DNA reads TGTGCCAGCTCACCACGGACAGGGGGCGGAAATTCACCCCTCCACTTT. This chain links TRBV18 with TRBJ1-6; TRBD1 matches at 11 bases. Unmatched junction bases numbered 3, after V lost 1 base and J lost 7 bases. This CDR3 region has 16 residues. Looked up from germline, CDR1 is KGHSH and CDR2 is LQKENI.